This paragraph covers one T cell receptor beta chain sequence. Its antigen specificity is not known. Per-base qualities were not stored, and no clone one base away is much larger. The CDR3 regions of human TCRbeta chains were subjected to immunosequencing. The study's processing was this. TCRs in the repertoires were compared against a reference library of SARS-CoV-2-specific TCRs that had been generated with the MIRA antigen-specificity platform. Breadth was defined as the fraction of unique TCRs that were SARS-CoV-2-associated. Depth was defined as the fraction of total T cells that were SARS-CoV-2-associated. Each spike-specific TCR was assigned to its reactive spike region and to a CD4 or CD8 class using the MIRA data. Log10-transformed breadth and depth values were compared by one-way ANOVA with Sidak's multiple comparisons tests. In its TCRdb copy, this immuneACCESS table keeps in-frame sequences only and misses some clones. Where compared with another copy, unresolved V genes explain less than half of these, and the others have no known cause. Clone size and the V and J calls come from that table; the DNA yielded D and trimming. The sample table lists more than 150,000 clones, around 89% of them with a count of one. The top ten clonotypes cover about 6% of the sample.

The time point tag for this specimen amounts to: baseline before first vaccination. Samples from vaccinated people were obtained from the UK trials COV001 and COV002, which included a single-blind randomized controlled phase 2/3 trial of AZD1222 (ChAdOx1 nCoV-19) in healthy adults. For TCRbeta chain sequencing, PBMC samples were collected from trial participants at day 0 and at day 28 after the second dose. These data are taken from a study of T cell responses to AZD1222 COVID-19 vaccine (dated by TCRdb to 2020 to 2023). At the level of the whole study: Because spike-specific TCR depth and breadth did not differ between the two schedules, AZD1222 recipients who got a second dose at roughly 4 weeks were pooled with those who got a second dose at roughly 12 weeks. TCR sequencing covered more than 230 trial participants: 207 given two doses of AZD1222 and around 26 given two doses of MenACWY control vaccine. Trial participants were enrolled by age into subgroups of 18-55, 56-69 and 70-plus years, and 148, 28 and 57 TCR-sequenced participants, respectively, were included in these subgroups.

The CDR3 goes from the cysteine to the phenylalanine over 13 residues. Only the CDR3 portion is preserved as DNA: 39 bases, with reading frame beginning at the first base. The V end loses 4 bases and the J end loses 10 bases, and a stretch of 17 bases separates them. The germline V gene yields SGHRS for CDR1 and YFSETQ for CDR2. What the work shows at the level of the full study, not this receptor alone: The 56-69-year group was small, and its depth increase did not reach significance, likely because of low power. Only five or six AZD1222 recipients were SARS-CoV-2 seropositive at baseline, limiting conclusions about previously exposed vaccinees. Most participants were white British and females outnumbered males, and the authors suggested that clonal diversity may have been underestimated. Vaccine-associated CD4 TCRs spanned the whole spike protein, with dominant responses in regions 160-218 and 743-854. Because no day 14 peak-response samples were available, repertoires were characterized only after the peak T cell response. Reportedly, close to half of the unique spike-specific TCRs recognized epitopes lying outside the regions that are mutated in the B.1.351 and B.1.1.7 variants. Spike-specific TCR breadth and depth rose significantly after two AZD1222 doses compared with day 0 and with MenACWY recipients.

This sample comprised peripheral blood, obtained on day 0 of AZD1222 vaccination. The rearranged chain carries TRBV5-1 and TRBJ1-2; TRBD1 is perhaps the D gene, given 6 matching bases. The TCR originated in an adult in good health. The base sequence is TGCGCCAGCAGCACTGCGGACAGAGATAACTACACCTTC. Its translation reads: CASSTADRDNYTF.